The 14 T cell receptor beta chains presented below share a single source sample, sequenced in a study of T cells in Graves' hyperthyroidism and ophthalmopathy. RNA transcripts yielded amplified TCR beta CDR3 regions. First-round RT-PCR with HTBI primers amplified the TCR CDR3 region. TCRdb used MiXCR to reprocess the multiplex PCR reads, holding one entry per CDR3 protein. Among about 700,000 distinct CDR3 sequences listed, around 15% were seen once. Specimen: blood. These receptors originate from a woman younger than 30 with Graves' hyperthyroidism.

Only a few counts were recorded for this clonotype. The chain couples TRBV9 to TRBJ2-1; the match to TRBD2 covers 9 bases. V dropped 5 bases and J dropped 5; count of bases not matched to a gene: 2. CDR1 and CDR2 (germline): SGDLS, YYNGEE. This CDR3 region has 13 residues. The CDR3 DNA is TGTGCCAGCAGGGCTAGCGGGGACAATGAGCAGTTCTTC. This sequence encodes CASRASGDNEQFF. Full variable domain (rest looked up from reference TRBV9 and TRBJ2-1): DSGVTQTPKHLITATGQRVTLRCSPRSGDLSVYWYQQSLDQGLQFLIQYYNGEERAKGNILERFSAQQFPDLHSELNLSSLELGDSALYFCASRASGDNEQFFGPGTRLTVL.

This clonotype has just a few counts. The chain employs TRBV7-9 and TRBJ1-1; a weak D match, TRBD1 (5 bases). Per the germline V gene, CDR1 is SEHNR and CDR2 is FQNEAQ (reference sequence). Trimming pared 4 bases from V and 4 bases from J, leaving 16 bases between. There are 15 residues in the CDR3. CDR3 amino acids: CASSYEYRGSTEAFF. The CDR3 DNA reads TGTGCCAGCAGCTACGAGTACCGGGGGTCCACTGAAGCTTTCTTT.

The chain combines TRBV7-9 with TRBJ2-6, with 8 bases matching TRBD1. The CDR3 totals 19 residues. Germline V gene data show CDR1 as SEHNR and CDR2 as FQNEAQ (reference sequence). J gave up 0 bases and V 4 bases, and 11 bases lay outside the gene matches. The CDR3 protein is CASSSWGTGRDSGANVLTF. The DNA of the CDR3 is TGTGCCAGCAGCTCCTGGGGGACAGGACGGGACTCTGGGGCCAACGTCCTGACTTTC.

This clonotype has at least ten counts. This chain joins TRBV6-1 and TRBJ2-7; D gene ambiguous. V gave up 4 bases and J gave up 0 bases, with 10 bases separating them. Germline-derived CDR1 and CDR2 are MNHNS and SASEGT. The CDR3 covers 14 residues. The CDR3 sequence: CASSGRYTSYEQYF. CDR3 bases: TGTGCCAGCAGTGGTCGGTACACCTCCTACGAGCAGTACTTC.

This clonotype came up many times. The gene calls are TRBV28 and TRBJ2-5; no firm D call. The V gene lost 0 bases and the J gene lost 5 bases, with 10 bases spanning the gap. The CDR3 is 14 amino acids. Germline assignment: CDR1 MDHEN and CDR2 SYDVKM. The CDR3 region has the DNA TGTGCCAGCAGTTTATGGAGAGTAGGGGAGACCCAGTACTTC. Translation gives CASSLWRVGETQYF.

This clonotype was recorded at least ten times. V usage is TRBV20-1 and J usage is TRBJ2-5; 12 nucleotides line up with TRBD2. The CDR3 has 15 residues. Germline lookup yields CDR1 DFQATT and CDR2 SNEGSKA (reference sequence). V gave up 1 base and J gave up 5 bases; unmatched junction bases: 5. For the CDR3, the DNA is TGCAGTGCTAGAGTTGGACTAGCGGGATGGGAGACCCAGTACTTC. It yields the protein CSARVGLAGWETQYF.

This clonotype was counted ten times or more. The CDR3 spells CASTTYAEAFF. The DNA for the CDR3 is TGTGCCAGCACCACCTACGCTGAAGCTTTCTTT. The gene calls are TRBV12-3 or TRBV12-4 and TRBJ1-1, with unresolved D. The CDR3 runs 11 residues. The V and J ends lost 7 bases and 6 bases respectively, with 9 bases between them.

This clonotype occurred many times. The gene calls are TRBV27 and TRBJ2-1; 8 nucleotides line up with TRBD2. Germline CDR1 is MNHEY and CDR2 is SMNVEV (reference sequence). Trimming at V came to 4 bases and at J to 5 bases, leaving 7 bases not matched to a gene. The CDR3 runs 15 residues. The CDR3 here is CASSSTRLANNEQFF. Written as DNA, the CDR3 is TGTGCCAGCAGTTCCACGAGACTAGCGAACAATGAGCAGTTCTTC.

The J gene is TRBJ1-2, the V gene TRBV27, with TRBD1 matching over 10 bases. CDR1 is MNHEY and CDR2 is SMNVEV in the germline V gene (reference sequence). V was pared by 7 bases and J by 0 bases, with 11 bases of the junction left unmatched. There are 17 residues in the CDR3. Here the CDR3 DNA reads TGTGCCAGCACTCTTCTCGGGACAGGGGATTCTAACTATGGCTACACCTTC. Its translation: CASTLLGTGDSNYGYTF.

In nucleotides, the CDR3 is TGTGCCAGCGCCTTGGCCGGGGGGCATGAGCAGTTCTTC. It encodes CASALAGGHEQFF. The chain joins TRBV7-8 to TRBJ2-1, with a tentative D call TRBD2 (7 bases). Germline V lookup: CDR1 SGHVS, CDR2 FQNEAQ. V lost 8 bases to trimming and J lost 8 bases, with 16 bases between them. The CDR3 sequence is 13 residues long.

The V call is TRBV5-1, the J call TRBJ2-5; D is unclear. This CDR3 has 14 amino acids. V was clipped by 3 bases and J by 4 bases, with 13 bases between them. Germline V gene sequence: CDR1 SGHRS, CDR2 YFSETQ. CDR3 nucleotides: TGCGCCAGCAGCTGGGCCCCGGACGCAGAGACCCAGTACTTC. Translated, it gives CASSWAPDAETQYF. Based on the CDR3 plus reference TRBV5-1 and TRBJ2-5, the full variable domain is KAGVTQTPRYLIKTRGQQVTLSCSPISGHRSVSWYQQTPGQGLQFLFEYFSETQRNKGNFPGRFSGRQFSNSRSEMNVSTLELGDSALYLCASSWAPDAETQYFGPGTRLLVL.

This clonotype was picked up many times. The rearrangement links TRBV28 to TRBJ1-1; D possibly corresponds to TRBD1 (5 bases). The germline V gene encodes CDR1 MDHEN and CDR2 SYDVKM. With 3 bases removed from V and 6 bases from J, the gap between germline ends came to 14 bases. The CDR3 is 14 residues long. The CDR3 nucleotides read TGTGCCAGCAGTTTTGAACTGAGGGGAGCTGAAGCTTTCTTT. Amino acids: CASSFELRGAEAFF.

Many counts were recorded for this clonotype. The chain employs TRBV28 and TRBJ1-1; D not resolved. Between the trimmed V and J ends, which lost 6 bases and 1 base, there was a span of 3 bases. The CDR3 is 11 residues long. CDR1 and CDR2 (germline): MDHEN, SYDVKM. CDR3 sequence reads: CASSSNTEAFF. CDR3 DNA sequence: TGTGCCAGCAGCTCGAACACTGAAGCTTTCTTT.

The V gene is TRBV19, the J gene TRBJ2-7, with D perhaps assigned TRBD1 or TRBD2 (5 bases each). The CDR3 covers 14 residues. Germline-derived CDR1 and CDR2 are LNHDA and SQIVND (reference sequence). V was trimmed by 3 bases and J by 3 bases, leaving 12 bases between them. The CDR3 here is CASSIAGSGYEQYF. CDR3 bases: TGTGCCAGTAGTATTGCAGGGAGTGGCTACGAGCAGTACTTC.